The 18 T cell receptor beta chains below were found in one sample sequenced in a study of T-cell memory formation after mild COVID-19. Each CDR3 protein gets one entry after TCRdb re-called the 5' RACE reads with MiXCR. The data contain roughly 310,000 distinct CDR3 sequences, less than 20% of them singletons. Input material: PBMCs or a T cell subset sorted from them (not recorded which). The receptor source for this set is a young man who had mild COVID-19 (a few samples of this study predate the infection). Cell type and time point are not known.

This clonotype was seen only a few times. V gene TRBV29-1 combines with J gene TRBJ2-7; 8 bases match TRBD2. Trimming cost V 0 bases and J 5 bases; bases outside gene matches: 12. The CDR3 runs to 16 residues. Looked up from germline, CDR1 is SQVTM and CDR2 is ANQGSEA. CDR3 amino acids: CSVEDRWPAGGDEQYF. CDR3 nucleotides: TGCAGCGTTGAAGATCGGTGGCCGGCCGGGGGGGACGAGCAGTACTTC.

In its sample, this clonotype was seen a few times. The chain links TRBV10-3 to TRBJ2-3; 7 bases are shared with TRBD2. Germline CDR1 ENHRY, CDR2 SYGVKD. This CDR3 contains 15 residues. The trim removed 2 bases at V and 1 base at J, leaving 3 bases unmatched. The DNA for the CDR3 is TGTGCCATCAGTGAGCGGGGGGAGGGCACAGATACGCAGTATTTT. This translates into CAISERGEGTDTQYF.

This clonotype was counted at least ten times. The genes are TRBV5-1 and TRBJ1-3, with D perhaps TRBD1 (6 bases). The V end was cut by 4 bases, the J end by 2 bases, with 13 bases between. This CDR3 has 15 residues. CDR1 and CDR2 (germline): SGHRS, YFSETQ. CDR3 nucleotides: TGCGCCAGCAGCACACTACAGGGAGCTGGAAACACCATATATTTT. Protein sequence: CASSTLQGAGNTIYF.

The CDR3, as DNA: TGTGCCAGCAGTCGTACCAGGGACTCGAACGAGCAGTACGTC. Translated: CASSRTRDSNEQYV. The chain recombines TRBV7-2 with TRBJ2-7, with a weak D call TRBD2 (6 bases). The CDR3 is made up of 14 amino acids. Germline CDR1 SGHTA, CDR2 FQGNSA. V was cut by 6 bases and J by 5 bases, with 17 bases left in between.

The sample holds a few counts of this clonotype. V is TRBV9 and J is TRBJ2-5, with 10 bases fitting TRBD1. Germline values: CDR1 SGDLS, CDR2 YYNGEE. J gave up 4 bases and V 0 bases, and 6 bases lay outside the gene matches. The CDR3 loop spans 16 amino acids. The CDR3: CASSVGPGQGTETQYF. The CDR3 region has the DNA TGTGCCAGCAGCGTAGGACCGGGACAGGGGACAGAGACCCAGTACTTC.

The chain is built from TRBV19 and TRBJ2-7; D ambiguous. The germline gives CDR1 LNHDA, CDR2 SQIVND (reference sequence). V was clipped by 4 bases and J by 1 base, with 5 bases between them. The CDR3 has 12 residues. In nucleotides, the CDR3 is TGTGCCAGTAGTACAGGATCCTACGAGCAGTACTTC. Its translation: CASSTGSYEQYF.

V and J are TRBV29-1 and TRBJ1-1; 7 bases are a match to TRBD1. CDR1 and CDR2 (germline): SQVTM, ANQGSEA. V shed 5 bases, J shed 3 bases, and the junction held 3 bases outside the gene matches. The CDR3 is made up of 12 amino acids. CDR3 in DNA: TGCAGCGTTTGCCAGGGGGACACTGAAGCTTTCTTT. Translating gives CSVCQGDTEAFF.

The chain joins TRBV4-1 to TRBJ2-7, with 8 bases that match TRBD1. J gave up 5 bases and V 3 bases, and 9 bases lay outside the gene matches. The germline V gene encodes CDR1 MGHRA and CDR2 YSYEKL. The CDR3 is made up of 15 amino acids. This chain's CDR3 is CASSQPSRGLHEQYF. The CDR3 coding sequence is TGCGCCAGCAGCCAGCCCAGCAGGGGGCTTCACGAGCAGTACTTC.

The CDR3 DNA reads TGCGCCAGCAGCTTTCTGGCCGCGACCGAGGGTACGCAGTATTTT. Protein sequence: CASSFLAATEGTQYF. The genes are TRBV5-1 and TRBJ2-3; possible D gene TRBD2, 5 bases. CDR1 and CDR2 from the germline V gene are SGHRS and YFSETQ. Deletions cut 2 bases from V and 8 bases from J, with 18 bases between. This CDR3 is built from 15 residues. The full variable domain, its missing parts supplied by reference TRBV5-1 and TRBJ2-3, is KAGVTQTPRYLIKTRGQQVTLSCSPISGHRSVSWYQQTPGQGLQFLFEYFSETQRNKGNFPGRFSGRQFSNSRSEMNVSTLELGDSALYLCASSFLAATEGTQYFGPGTRLTVL.

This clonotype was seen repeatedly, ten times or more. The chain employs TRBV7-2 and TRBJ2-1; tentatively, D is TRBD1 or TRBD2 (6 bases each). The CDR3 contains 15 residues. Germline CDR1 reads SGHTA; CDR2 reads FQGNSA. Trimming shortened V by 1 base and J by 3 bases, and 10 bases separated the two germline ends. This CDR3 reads CASSLVGGFYNEQFF. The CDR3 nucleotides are TGTGCCAGCAGCTTAGTGGGGGGCTTCTACAATGAGCAGTTCTTC.

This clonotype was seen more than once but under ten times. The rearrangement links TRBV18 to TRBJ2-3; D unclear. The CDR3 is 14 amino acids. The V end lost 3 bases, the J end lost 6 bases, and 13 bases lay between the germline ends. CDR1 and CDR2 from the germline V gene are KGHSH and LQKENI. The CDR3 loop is CASSPAAQTDTQYF. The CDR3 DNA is TGTGCCAGCTCACCGGCCGCTCAAACGGATACGCAGTATTTT.

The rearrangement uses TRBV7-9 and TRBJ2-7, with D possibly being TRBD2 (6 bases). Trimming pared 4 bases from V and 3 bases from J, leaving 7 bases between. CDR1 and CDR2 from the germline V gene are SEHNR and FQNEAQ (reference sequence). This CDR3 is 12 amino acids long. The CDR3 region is CASSWGGYEQYV. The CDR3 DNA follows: TGTGCCAGCAGCTGGGGAGGCTACGAGCAGTACGTC.

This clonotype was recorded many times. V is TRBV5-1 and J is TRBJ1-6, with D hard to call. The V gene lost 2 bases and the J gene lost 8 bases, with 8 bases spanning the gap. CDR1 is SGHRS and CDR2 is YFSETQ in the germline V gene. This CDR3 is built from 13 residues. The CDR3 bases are TGCGCCAGCAGCTTCAAGTTGGATTCACCCCTCCACTTT. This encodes CASSFKLDSPLHF.

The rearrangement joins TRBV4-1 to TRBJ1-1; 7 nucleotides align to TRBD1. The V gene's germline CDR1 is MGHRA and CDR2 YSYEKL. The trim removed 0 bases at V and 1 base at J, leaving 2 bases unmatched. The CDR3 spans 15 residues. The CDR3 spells CASSQEPGGNTEAFF. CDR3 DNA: TGCGCCAGCAGCCAAGAGCCAGGGGGGAACACTGAAGCTTTCTTT.

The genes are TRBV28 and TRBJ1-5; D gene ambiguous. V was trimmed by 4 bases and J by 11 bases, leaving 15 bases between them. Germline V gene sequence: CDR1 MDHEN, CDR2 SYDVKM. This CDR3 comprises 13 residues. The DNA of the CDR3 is TGTGCCAGCAGTTCTTACCCACACAGTTCCCAGCATTTT. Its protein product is CASSSYPHSSQHF.

For the CDR3, the DNA is TGCAGTGCTAGAGCCCCCCAGGGCCCGGGGCAGTTCTTC. Protein product: CSARAPQGPGQFF. V gene TRBV20-1 combines with J gene TRBJ2-1, with D possibly being TRBD1 (5 bases). Between the trimmed V and J ends, which lost 1 base and 12 bases, there was a span of 16 bases. This CDR3 has 13 amino acids. The germline CDR1 and CDR2 sequences are DFQATT and SNEGSKA (reference sequence).

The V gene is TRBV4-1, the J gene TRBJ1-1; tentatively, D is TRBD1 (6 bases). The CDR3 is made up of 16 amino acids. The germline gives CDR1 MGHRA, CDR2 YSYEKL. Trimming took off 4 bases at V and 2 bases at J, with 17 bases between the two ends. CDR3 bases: TGCGCCAGCAGCCCCACTTATGAGACAGGAAACACTGAAGCTTTCTTT. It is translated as CASSPTYETGNTEAFF.

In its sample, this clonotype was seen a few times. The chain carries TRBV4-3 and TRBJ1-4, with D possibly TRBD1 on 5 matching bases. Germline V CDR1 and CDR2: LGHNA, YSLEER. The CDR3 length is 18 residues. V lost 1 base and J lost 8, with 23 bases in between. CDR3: CASSQGAFGTLEEEKLFF. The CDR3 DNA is TGCGCCAGCAGCCAAGGAGCCTTTGGGACTTTAGAAGAGGAAAAACTGTTTTTT.